This T cell receptor beta chain was retrieved from a study of human T cells and chemical hapten exposure. The study, taken as a whole, reports: After DPC sensitization, TCRs above 1 in 1000 frequency showed no change.

There are 15 residues in the CDR3. Germline V CDR1 and CDR2: SGHAT, FQDESV (reference sequence). V was pared by 5 bases and J by 4 bases, with 15 bases between. With regard to this clonotype: The antigen is not known.

Authors' processing steps: Per sample, the median was approximately 100,000 TCRs, with values from 23,224 to 690,600. TCRdb re-called the RACE reads through MiXCR, storing one row per CDR3 protein. The authors' filters were not applied to this entry. The top ten clones hold approximately 1.5% of a sample with more than 75,000 distinct CDR3 sequences, over 6.5% of them seen once. Regarding time point: healthy volunteer bleed at 6 weeks. Total RNA was isolated from unfractionated whole blood. This clonotype was sampled from a male donor in good health. Some clones in this sample may be carry-over from other donors' samples. The specimen sequenced was whole blood. The V gene is TRBV11-1, the J gene TRBJ1-5, with D possibly TRBD1 on 5 matching bases. The CDR3 protein is CASSLNDSPNQPQHF. The DNA for the CDR3 is TGTGCCAGCAGCCTCAACGACAGTCCTAATCAGCCCCAGCATTTT.